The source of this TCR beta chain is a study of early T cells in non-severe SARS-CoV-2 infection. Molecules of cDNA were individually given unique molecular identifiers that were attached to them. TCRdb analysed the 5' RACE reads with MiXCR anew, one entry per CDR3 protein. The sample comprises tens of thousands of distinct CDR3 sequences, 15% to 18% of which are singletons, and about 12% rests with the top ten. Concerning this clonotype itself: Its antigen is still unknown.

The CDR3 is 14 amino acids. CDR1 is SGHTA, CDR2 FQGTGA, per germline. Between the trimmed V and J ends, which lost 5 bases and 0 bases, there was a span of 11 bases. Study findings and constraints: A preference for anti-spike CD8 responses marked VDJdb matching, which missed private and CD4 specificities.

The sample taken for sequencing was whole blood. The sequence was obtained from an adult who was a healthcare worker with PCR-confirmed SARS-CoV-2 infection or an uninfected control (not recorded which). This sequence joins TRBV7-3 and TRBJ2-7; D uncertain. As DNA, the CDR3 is TGTGCCAGCAGCCTTACACATAACTCCTACGAGCAGTACTTC. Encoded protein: CASSLTHNSYEQYF.